This is a list of T cell receptor beta chains from one sample in a study of beta chain features in type 1 diabetes. Clones were read by immunoSEQ multiplex PCR, and TCRdb kept only the in-frame ones, dropping some. The sample shows about 660,000 clones, about 14% of them seen only once. Sequences were obtained from naive CD4+ T cells from blood. These receptor sequences come from a man aged 18 to 29 with type 1 diabetes. Each CDR3 is given with its conserved first and last residue. The D gene is left open where the match is weak. Part of the rows lack a size; the others show once, few, many or a class for expanded clones.

len: 16; abundance: NA; v_gene: TRBV30; d_gene: NA; j_gene: TRBJ2-5; CDR3aa: CAWSEGSSSRQETQYF; CDR3nt: TGTGCCTGGAGTGAGGGATCTAGCTCGCGGCAAGAGACCCAGTACTTC
len: 14; abundance: once; v_gene: TRBV9; d_gene: NA; j_gene: TRBJ2-5; CDR3aa: CASSPLGGRETQYF; CDR3nt: TGTGCCAGCAGCCCCCTCGGGGGGCGAGAGACCCAGTACTTC
len: 16; abundance: few; v_gene: TRBV30; d_gene: TRBD2; j_gene: TRBJ2-4; CDR3aa: CAWSYLAGGVANIQYF; CDR3nt: TGTGCCTGGAGTTACCTAGCGGGAGGGGTGGCGAACATTCAGTACTTC
len: 15; abundance: few; v_gene: TRBV11-2; d_gene: TRBD2; j_gene: TRBJ2-7; CDR3aa: CASRRLAGGPNEQYF; CDR3nt: TGTGCCAGCAGACGTTTAGCGGGAGGGCCTAACGAGCAGTACTTC
len: 13; abundance: NA; v_gene: TRBV28; d_gene: NA; j_gene: TRBJ2-5; CDR3aa: CASSFGSQETQYF; CDR3nt: TGTGCCAGCAGTTTCGGCAGCCAAGAGACCCAGTACTTC
len: 15; abundance: few; v_gene: TRBV4-3; d_gene: NA; j_gene: TRBJ2-1; CDR3aa: CASSQGGAGYNEQFF; CDR3nt: TGCGCCAGCAGCCAAGGGGGGGCGGGGTACAATGAGCAGTTCTTC
len: 13; abundance: NA; v_gene: TRBV5-4; d_gene: NA; j_gene: TRBJ2-5; CDR3aa: CASSLAGLETQYF; CDR3nt: TGTGCCAGCAGCTTGGCAGGACTGGAGACCCAGTACTTC
len: 11; abundance: NA; v_gene: TRBV2; d_gene: NA; j_gene: TRBJ1-4; CDR3aa: CASSSEEKLFF; CDR3nt: TGTGCCAGCAGTTCCGAGGAAAAACTGTTTTTT
len: 16; abundance: NA; v_gene: TRBV4-2; d_gene: TRBD1; j_gene: TRBJ2-2; CDR3aa: CASSLAGTGVPGELFF; CDR3nt: TGTGCCAGCAGCCTGGCGGGGACAGGGGTCCCCGGGGAGCTGTTTTTT
len: 18; abundance: NA; v_gene: TRBV1; d_gene: NA; j_gene: TRBJ2-4; CDR3aa: CTSSQAGRQELAKNIQYF; CDR3nt: TGCACCAGCAGCCAAGCAGGGCGACAGGAGTTAGCCAAAAACATTCAGTACTTC
len: 12; abundance: NA; v_gene: TRBV19; d_gene: NA; j_gene: TRBJ1-6; CDR3aa: CASSATGGPLHF; CDR3nt: TGTGCCAGTAGTGCGACTGGGGGTCCCCTCCACTTT
len: 14; abundance: NA; v_gene: TRBV7-9; d_gene: NA; j_gene: TRBJ1-2; CDR3aa: CASSLDRSNYGYTF; CDR3nt: TGTGCCAGCAGCCTGGACAGATCTAACTATGGCTACACCTTC
len: 14; abundance: few; v_gene: TRBV15; d_gene: NA; j_gene: TRBJ2-3; CDR3aa: CATRSGSSTDTQYF; CDR3nt: TGTGCCACCCGCAGCGGGTCTAGCACAGATACGCAGTATTTT
len: 14; abundance: few; v_gene: TRBV29-1; d_gene: TRBD1; j_gene: TRBJ2-5; CDR3aa: CSTRTGNLKETQYF; CDR3nt: TGCAGCACGAGGACAGGCAATTTAAAAGAGACCCAGTACTTC
len: 15; abundance: NA; v_gene: TRBV10-2; d_gene: TRBD1; j_gene: TRBJ2-7; CDR3aa: CASSEGDRVGYEQYF; CDR3nt: TGCGCCAGCAGTGAGGGGGACAGGGTCGGTTACGAGCAGTACTTC
len: 15; abundance: few; v_gene: TRBV7-8; d_gene: NA; j_gene: TRBJ2-3; CDR3aa: CASSLTGGSTDTQYF; CDR3nt: TGTGCCAGCAGCTTAACCGGCGGAAGCACAGATACGCAGTATTTT
len: 16; abundance: NA; v_gene: TRBV11-2; d_gene: TRBD1; j_gene: TRBJ2-2; CDR3aa: CASSRRTGTNTGELFF; CDR3nt: TGTGCCAGCAGCCGCCGGACAGGGACGAACACCGGGGAGCTGTTTTTT
len: 15; abundance: NA; v_gene: TRBV6-5; d_gene: TRBD1; j_gene: TRBJ1-2; CDR3aa: CASSLSGQGSYGYTF; CDR3nt: TGTGCCAGCAGCCTCAGTGGACAGGGTAGCTATGGCTACACCTTC
len: 16; abundance: NA; v_gene: TRBV6-5; d_gene: TRBD2; j_gene: TRBJ2-1; CDR3aa: CASSYRLAGVLNEQFF; CDR3nt: TGTGCCAGCAGTTACAGACTAGCGGGAGTTTTGAATGAGCAGTTCTTC
len: 11; abundance: NA; v_gene: TRBV30; d_gene: NA; j_gene: TRBJ2-7; CDR3aa: CAWSLGYEQYF; CDR3nt: TGTGCCTGGAGTTTAGGCTACGAGCAGTACTTC
len: 16; abundance: few; v_gene: TRBV7-2; d_gene: TRBD1; j_gene: TRBJ2-2; CDR3aa: CASSFLGQGATGELFF; CDR3nt: TGTGCCAGCAGCTTCCTAGGACAGGGGGCTACCGGGGAGCTGTTTTTT
len: 14; abundance: few; v_gene: TRBV28; d_gene: NA; j_gene: TRBJ2-3; CDR3aa: CASSLRPPWGTQYF; CDR3nt: TGTGCCAGCAGTTTACGTCCGCCCTGGGGTACGCAGTATTTT
len: 16; abundance: NA; v_gene: TRBV14; d_gene: NA; j_gene: TRBJ2-2; CDR3aa: CASSSGGTGFIGELFF; CDR3nt: TGTGCCAGCAGTTCGGGCGGGACGGGATTCATCGGGGAGCTGTTTTTT
len: 18; abundance: NA; v_gene: TRBV18; d_gene: TRBD1; j_gene: TRBJ1-2; CDR3aa: CASSPVKSSAGGYNGYTF; CDR3nt: TGTGCCAGCTCACCAGTAAAGTCATCGGCAGGGGGCTACAATGGCTACACCTTC
len: 14; abundance: few; v_gene: TRBV30; d_gene: NA; j_gene: TRBJ1-1; CDR3aa: CAWRELGSNTEAFF; CDR3nt: TGTGCCTGGAGAGAACTTGGATCGAACACTGAAGCTTTCTTT
len: 15; abundance: NA; v_gene: TRBV11-2; d_gene: NA; j_gene: TRBJ1-2; CDR3aa: CASSLSPGGYYGYTF; CDR3nt: TGTGCCAGCAGCTTAAGTCCGGGGGGTTATTATGGCTACACCTTC
len: 14; abundance: few; v_gene: TRBV7-2; d_gene: NA; j_gene: TRBJ2-3; CDR3aa: CASSQGLRRDTQYF; CDR3nt: TGTGCCAGCAGCCAGGGACTGAGAAGGGATACGCAGTATTTT
len: 13; abundance: NA; v_gene: TRBV10-3; d_gene: NA; j_gene: TRBJ1-5; CDR3aa: CAIREDSYQPQHF; CDR3nt: TGTGCCATCAGGGAAGACAGTTATCAGCCCCAGCATTTT
len: 12; abundance: NA; v_gene: TRBV30; d_gene: NA; j_gene: TRBJ1-1; CDR3aa: CAWRGMNTEAFF; CDR3nt: TGTGCCTGGAGGGGAATGAACACTGAAGCTTTCTTT
len: 13; abundance: NA; v_gene: TRBV6-1; d_gene: NA; j_gene: TRBJ1-5; CDR3aa: CASSEVVSQPQHF; CDR3nt: TGTGCCAGCAGTGAAGTTGTCAGTCAGCCCCAGCATTTT
len: 14; abundance: NA; v_gene: TRBV27; d_gene: NA; j_gene: TRBJ1-5; CDR3aa: CASSFTRGNQPQHF; CDR3nt: TGTGCCAGCAGTTTCACCAGGGGAAATCAGCCCCAGCATTTT
len: 13; abundance: few; v_gene: TRBV7-2; d_gene: NA; j_gene: TRBJ1-5; CDR3aa: CASSSLQNQPQHF; CDR3nt: TGTGCCAGCAGCTCTCTCCAGAATCAGCCCCAGCATTTT
len: 13; abundance: NA; v_gene: TRBV5-4; d_gene: TRBD1; j_gene: TRBJ2-1; CDR3aa: CASSQTGYNEQFF; CDR3nt: TGTGCCAGCAGCCAGACAGGGTACAATGAGCAGTTCTTC
len: 16; abundance: NA; v_gene: TRBV6-5; d_gene: TRBD2; j_gene: TRBJ2-2; CDR3aa: CASSWTSGSAGGELFF; CDR3nt: TGTGCCAGCAGTTGGACCAGCGGGAGCGCGGGCGGAGAGCTGTTTTTT
len: 15; abundance: NA; v_gene: TRBV11-2; d_gene: NA; j_gene: TRBJ2-3; CDR3aa: CASSPSGVATDTQYF; CDR3nt: TGTGCCAGCAGCCCCTCAGGGGTTGCGACAGATACGCAGTATTTT
len: 13; abundance: NA; v_gene: TRBV29-1; d_gene: NA; j_gene: TRBJ2-1; CDR3aa: CSVDRQGGDEQFF; CDR3nt: TGCAGCGTTGATCGGCAGGGCGGCGATGAGCAGTTCTTC
len: 14; abundance: few; v_gene: TRBV29-1; d_gene: NA; j_gene: TRBJ2-1; CDR3aa: CSVVWQLSYNEQFF; CDR3nt: TGCAGCGTTGTCTGGCAGCTTTCCTACAATGAGCAGTTCTTC
len: 14; abundance: NA; v_gene: TRBV9; d_gene: NA; j_gene: TRBJ2-5; CDR3aa: CASSVGNQQETQYF; CDR3nt: TGTGCCAGCAGCGTAGGGAACCAGCAAGAGACCCAGTACTTC
len: 16; abundance: few; v_gene: TRBV18; d_gene: NA; j_gene: TRBJ2-6; CDR3aa: CASSPYGVSGANVLTF; CDR3nt: TGTGCCAGCTCACCCTACGGGGTCTCTGGGGCCAACGTCCTGACTTTC
len: 15; abundance: NA; v_gene: TRBV19; d_gene: TRBD1; j_gene: TRBJ2-5; CDR3aa: CASSTTGTGQETQYF; CDR3nt: TGTGCCAGTAGTACAACCGGGACAGGACAAGAGACCCAGTACTTC
len: 13; abundance: NA; v_gene: TRBV30; d_gene: NA; j_gene: TRBJ1-3; CDR3aa: CAHAFSTGNTIYF; CDR3nt: TGTGCTCACGCCTTCTCCACTGGAAACACCATATATTTT
len: 13; abundance: NA; v_gene: TRBV30; d_gene: TRBD1; j_gene: TRBJ1-6; CDR3aa: CAWGTGFRSPLHF; CDR3nt: TGTGCCTGGGGGACAGGGTTCAGATCACCCCTCCACTTT
len: 11; abundance: NA; v_gene: TRBV18; d_gene: NA; j_gene: TRBJ2-3; CDR3aa: CASLSTDTQYF; CDR3nt: TGTGCCAGTCTTTCCACAGATACGCAGTATTTT
len: 16; abundance: NA; v_gene: TRBV11-1; d_gene: TRBD1; j_gene: TRBJ2-3; CDR3aa: CASVHGQGWSTDTQYF; CDR3nt: TGTGCCAGCGTACACGGACAGGGCTGGAGCACAGATACGCAGTATTTT
len: 17; abundance: few; v_gene: TRBV28; d_gene: TRBD1; j_gene: TRBJ2-3; CDR3aa: CASSLRGQGVKTDTQYF; CDR3nt: TGTGCCAGCAGTTTAAGAGGCCAGGGGGTGAAAACAGATACGCAGTATTTT